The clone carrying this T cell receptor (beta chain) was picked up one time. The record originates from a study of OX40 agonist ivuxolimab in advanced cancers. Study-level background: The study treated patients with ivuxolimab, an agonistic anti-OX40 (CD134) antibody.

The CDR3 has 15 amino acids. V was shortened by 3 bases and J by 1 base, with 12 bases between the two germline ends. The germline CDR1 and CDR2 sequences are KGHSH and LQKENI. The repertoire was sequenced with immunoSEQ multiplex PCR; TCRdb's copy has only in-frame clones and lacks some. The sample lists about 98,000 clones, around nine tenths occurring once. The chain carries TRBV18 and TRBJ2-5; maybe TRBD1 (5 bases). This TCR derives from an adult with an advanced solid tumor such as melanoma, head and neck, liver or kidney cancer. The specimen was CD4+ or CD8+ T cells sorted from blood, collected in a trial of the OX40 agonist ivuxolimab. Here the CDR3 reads CASSPLLGPQETQYF. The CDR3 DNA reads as TGTGCCAGCTCACCGCTCCTGGGGCCCCAAGAGACCCAGTACTTC.